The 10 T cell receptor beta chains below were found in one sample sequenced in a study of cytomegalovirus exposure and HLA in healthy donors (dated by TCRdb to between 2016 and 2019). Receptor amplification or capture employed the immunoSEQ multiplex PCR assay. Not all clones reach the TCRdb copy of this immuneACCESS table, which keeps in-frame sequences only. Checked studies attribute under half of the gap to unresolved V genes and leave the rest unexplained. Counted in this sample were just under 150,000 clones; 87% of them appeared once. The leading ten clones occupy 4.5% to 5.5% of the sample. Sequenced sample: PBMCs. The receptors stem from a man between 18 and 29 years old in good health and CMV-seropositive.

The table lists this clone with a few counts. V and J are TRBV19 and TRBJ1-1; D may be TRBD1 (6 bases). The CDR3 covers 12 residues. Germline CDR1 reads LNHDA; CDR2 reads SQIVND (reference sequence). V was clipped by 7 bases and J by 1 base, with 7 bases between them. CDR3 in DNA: TGTGCCAGTAAGACAGGGAACACTGAAGCTTTCTTT. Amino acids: CASKTGNTEAFF.

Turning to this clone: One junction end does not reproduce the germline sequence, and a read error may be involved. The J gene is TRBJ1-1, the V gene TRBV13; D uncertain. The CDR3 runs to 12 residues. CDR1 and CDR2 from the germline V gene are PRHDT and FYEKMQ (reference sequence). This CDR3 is CASSLAPSFESF. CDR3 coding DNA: TGTGCCAGCAGCTTAGCGCCCAGTTTTGAATCGTTT.

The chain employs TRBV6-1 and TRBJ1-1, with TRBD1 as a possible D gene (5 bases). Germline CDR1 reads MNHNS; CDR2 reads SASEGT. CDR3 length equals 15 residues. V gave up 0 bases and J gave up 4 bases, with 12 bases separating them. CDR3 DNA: TGTGCCAGCAGTGAAGCGGGACGGAGGGGCACTGAAGCTTTCTTT. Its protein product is CASSEAGRRGTEAFF.

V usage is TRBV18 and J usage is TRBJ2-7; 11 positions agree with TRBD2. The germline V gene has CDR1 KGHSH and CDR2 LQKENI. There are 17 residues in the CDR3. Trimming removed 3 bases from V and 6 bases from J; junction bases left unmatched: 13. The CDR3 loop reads CASSPSGLAGGPLEQYF. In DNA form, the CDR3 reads TGTGCCAGCTCACCCTCCGGCCTAGCGGGAGGACCCCTCGAGCAGTACTTC.

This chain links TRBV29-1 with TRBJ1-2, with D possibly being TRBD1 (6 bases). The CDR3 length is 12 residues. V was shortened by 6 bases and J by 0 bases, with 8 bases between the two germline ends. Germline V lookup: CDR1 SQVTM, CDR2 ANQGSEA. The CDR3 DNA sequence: TGCAGCGTAAGGGGGACTAACTATGGCTACACCTTC. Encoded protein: CSVRGTNYGYTF.

The CDR3 sequence: CASSSGGQFSPQETQYF. In DNA, the CDR3 is TGCGCCAGCAGTTCGGGGGGGCAATTCTCACCCCAGGAGACCCAGTACTTC. The rearrangement uses TRBV5-1 and TRBJ2-5, with TRBD2 matching 8 bases. The CDR3 extends over 17 amino acids. The germline V gene encodes CDR1 SGHRS and CDR2 YFSETQ. Trimming took 5 bases from V and 5 from J; bases not matched to a gene: 17.

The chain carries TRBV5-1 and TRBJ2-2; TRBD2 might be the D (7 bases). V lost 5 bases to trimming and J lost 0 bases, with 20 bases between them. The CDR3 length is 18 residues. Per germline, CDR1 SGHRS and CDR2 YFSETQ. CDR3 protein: CASSYAGVAGTNTGELFF. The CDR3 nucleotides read TGCGCCAGCAGTTACGCAGGGGTAGCGGGTACGAACACCGGGGAGCTGTTTTTT.

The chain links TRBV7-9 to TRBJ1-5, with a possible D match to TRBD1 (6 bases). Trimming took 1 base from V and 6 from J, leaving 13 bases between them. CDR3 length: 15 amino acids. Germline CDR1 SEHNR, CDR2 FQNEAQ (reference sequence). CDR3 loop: CASSLGAGAGQPQHF. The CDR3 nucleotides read TGTGCCAGCAGCTTAGGGGCAGGGGCGGGTCAGCCCCAGCATTTT.

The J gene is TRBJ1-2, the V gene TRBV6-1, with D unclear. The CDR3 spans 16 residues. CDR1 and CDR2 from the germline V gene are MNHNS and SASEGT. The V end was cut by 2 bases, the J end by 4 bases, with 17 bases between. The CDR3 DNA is TGTGCCAGCAGTGAACCGGGATCCCCGCTTGGCTATGGCTACACCTTC. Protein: CASSEPGSPLGYGYTF.

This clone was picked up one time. CDR3 coding DNA: TGTGCCAGCAGCTTCTACGATCCTAATGAAAAACTGTTTTTT. Translated: CASSFYDPNEKLFF. V and J are TRBV7-9 and TRBJ1-4, with D unclear. V shed 3 bases and J shed 3 bases, with 8 bases lying between them. From germline, CDR1 is SEHNR and CDR2 FQNEAQ (reference sequence). The CDR3 is 14 residues long.